This T cell receptor (beta chain) comes out of a study of blood T cell repertoires in COVID-19. Participants came from roughly 23 US areas, aged about 18 to 89 years. Participants' own reports of clinical history determined their cohort assignment. The CDR3 totals 16 residues. The ends lost 4 bases at V and 0 bases at J; junction bases unmatched: 9. CDR1 and CDR2 (germline): SGHRS, YFSETQ. Here immunoSEQ multiplex PCR was the method, and the copy in TCRdb shows in-frame clones only, minus some. The repertoire has 350,000 to 450,000 clones, nearly 90% of them found once; the top ten carry about 1.5%. V and J are TRBV5-1 and TRBJ1-1; 7 nucleotides match TRBD1. Sequencing was performed on PBMCs or T cells enriched from blood (not recorded which). The sequence came from a young woman who had been exposed to COVID-19. This CDR3 reads CASSRSRDRVNTEAFF. Here the CDR3 DNA reads TGCGCCAGCAGCCGATCCCGTGACAGGGTGAACACTGAAGCTTTCTTT. Full variable domain (outside the CDR3, taken from reference TRBV5-1 and TRBJ1-1): KAGVTQTPRYLIKTRGQQVTLSCSPISGHRSVSWYQQTPGQGLQFLFEYFSETQRNKGNFPGRFSGRQFSNSRSEMNVSTLELGDSALYLCASSRSRDRVNTEAFFGQGTRLTVV.